This TCR beta chain derives from a study of Ad26.COV2.S vaccination and SARS-CoV-2 variants. Some clones are missing from TCRdb's copy, which holds only in-frame ones; the method was immunoSEQ multiplex PCR. This repertoire shows 350,000 to 500,000 clones, nearly 90% found once; its top ten account for around 2.5%. In germline, CDR1 is KGHSH, CDR2 LQKENI. The CDR3 covers 17 residues. V gave up 1 base and J gave up 0 bases; unmatched junction bases: 5. Treatment described: some 20 received Ad26.COV2.S at low or high dose, single or two shots; roughly five received placebo; per-sample allocation not given. Samples analyzed were those drawn on day 63 after the first vaccine or placebo injection. The sample came from a Boston adult aged 18-55 years. It was Wuhan-strain SARS-CoV-2 spike that the Ad26 vaccine vector expressed.

The specimen was peripheral blood, collected in a trial of Ad26.COV2.S vaccine versus placebo. The V call is TRBV18, the J call TRBJ2-1; 8 nucleotides agree with TRBD2. The TCR was taken from a person aged 18-65 years who received the Ad26.COV2.S COVID-19 vaccine or a placebo. CDR3 sequence: CASSPRLAGNSYNEQFF. The CDR3 DNA is TGTGCCAGCTCACCACGGCTAGCGGGTAACTCCTACAATGAGCAGTTCTTC.